What follows are 7 T cell receptor beta chains derived from one specimen sequenced in a study of T-cell reconstitution after alpha-beta-depleted transplantation in children. Unique molecular identifiers were built into the TCRbeta library. TCRdb reprocessed the PCR reads via MiXCR and lists one record per CDR3 protein. The sample includes about a million distinct CDR3 sequences, roughly 29% of them seen just once. The sample here was PBMCs, mostly from graft donor cells, taken 360 days after TCRalphabeta/CD19-depleted stem cell transplant. These receptors were taken from a boy in the first two years of life who had a stem cell transplant for SCID, so the T cells may come from the graft donor.

The chain employs TRBV5-6 and TRBJ1-1, with D uncertain. In germline, CDR1 is SGHDT, CDR2 YYEEEE. The CDR3 runs to 13 residues. Trimming cost V 4 bases and J 6 bases, with 13 bases left between them. CDR3 coding DNA: TGTGCCAGCAGCACGGGCCATGGATCTGAAGCTTTCTTT. Amino acids: CASSTGHGSEAFF.

The chain recombines TRBV28 with TRBJ1-2; D gene ambiguous. The CDR3 is made up of 16 amino acids. Per germline, CDR1 MDHEN and CDR2 SYDVKM. V lost 6 bases and J 4 bases, leaving 21 bases between the germline ends. The CDR3 bases are TGTGCCAGCAGCCCCCACGCTGGTGGGAGGGCCTATGGCTACACCTTC. Encoded protein: CASSPHAGGRAYGYTF.

This clonotype was seen a handful of times. The chain recombines TRBV28 with TRBJ1-3; unclear D gene. Trimming removed 6 bases from V and 0 bases from J, with 12 bases in between. CDR1 is MDHEN, CDR2 SYDVKM, per germline. The CDR3 is made up of 15 amino acids. CDR3 loop: CASRLTPHSGNTIYF. CDR3 in DNA: TGTGCCAGCAGATTGACACCCCACTCTGGAAACACCATATATTTT.

In this sample, this clonotype turned up a few times. The CDR3 sequence is CASSEADYSYEQYF. In nucleotides, the CDR3 is TGTGCCAGCAGTGAAGCGGATTACTCCTACGAGCAGTACTTC. The chain is built from TRBV2 and TRBJ2-7; D uncertain. Germline V lookup: CDR1 SNHLY, CDR2 FYNNEI. The CDR3 length is 14 residues. V lost 0 bases and J 0 bases, leaving 6 bases between the germline ends.

Comments on this clonotype: Sequence at one end of the junction differs from germline and may be a read error. The chain is built from TRBV7-2 and TRBJ1-1; no firm D call. Germline values: CDR1 SGHTA, CDR2 FQGNSA. The CDR3 covers 13 residues. In DNA, the CDR3 is TGTGCCAGCAGCCCGCGGGGTTTCACTGAAGCTTCCTTT. This gives the protein CASSPRGFTEASF.

The chain uses TRBV29-1 and TRBJ2-5; D gene ambiguous. V lost 7 bases to trimming and J lost 1 base, with 10 bases between them. CDR3 length: 12 residues. Looked up from germline, CDR1 is SQVTM and CDR2 is ANQGSEA. The CDR3 nucleotides are TGCAGCGCTCAGCGTAGCCAAGAGACCCAGTACTTC. It translates to CSAQRSQETQYF.

This clonotype turned up a few times. V is TRBV7-6 and J is TRBJ2-1, with 14 bases identical to TRBD2. Germline loops: CDR1 SGHVS, CDR2 FNYEAQ. The J segment lost 0 bases and the V segment lost 4 bases, leaving 8 bases of the junction unmatched. The CDR3 is 19 amino acids. CDR3 in amino acids: CASSSGLAGGQSSYNEQFF. DNA for the CDR3: TGTGCCAGCAGCTCCGGACTAGCGGGGGGCCAAAGCTCCTACAATGAGCAGTTCTTC.